These 31 T cell receptor beta chains were all obtained from the same sample, sequenced in a study of siplizumab effects on memory and regulatory T cells (dated by TCRdb to the late 2010s). Receptor libraries were prepared by the immunoSEQ multiplex PCR assay. Held by TCRdb, this immuneACCESS table contains in-frame sequences only and omits some clones. Under half of the omission traces to an unresolved V gene where checked; the cause of the rest is unknown. In this sample the table shows around 100,000 clones, 75% to 95% of which occur a single time. Clones ranked in the top ten supply over 0.12% of the sample. The source material was CD4+ T cells sorted from blood. These receptors were obtained from a human donor in good health.

The chain employs TRBV6-5 and TRBJ2-7; D remains ambiguous. Deletions cut 0 bases from V and 0 bases from J, with 9 bases between. The CDR3 consists of 15 residues. Germline loops: CDR1 MNHEY, CDR2 SVGAGI. The CDR3 nucleotides are TGTGCCAGCAGTTACTCAACCGACCGCTCCTACGAGCAGTACTTC. Its translation: CASSYSTDRSYEQYF.

The chain carries TRBV7-2 and TRBJ1-6; D is perhaps TRBD1 (5 bases). This CDR3 is 17 amino acids long. Germline lookup yields CDR1 SGHTA and CDR2 FQGNSA. V was pared by 5 bases and J by 0 bases, with 14 bases between. CDR3 amino acids: CASSLMGGSSYNSPLHF. The DNA of the CDR3 is TGTGCCAGCAGCCTTATGGGGGGGAGCTCCTATAATTCACCCCTCCACTTT.

The CDR3 nucleotides are TGCAGCATGGGACAAGGATGGCCTTCGTACGAGCAGTACTTC. Protein: CSMGQGWPSYEQYF. This sequence joins TRBV29-1 and TRBJ2-7, with a weak D call TRBD1 (6 bases). V lost 8 bases and J lost 4, with 21 bases in between. The germline V gene has CDR1 SQVTM and CDR2 ANQGSEA. This CDR3 is built from 14 residues.

This clone was observed a handful of times. This chain uses TRBV4-1 with TRBJ1-1; D call uncertain. V was cut by 1 base and J by 1 base, with 7 bases left in between. This CDR3 spans 14 amino acids. Germline assignment: CDR1 MGHRA and CDR2 YSYEKL. The CDR3 spells CASSQAVENTEAFF. The CDR3 DNA reads TGCGCCAGCAGCCAAGCAGTTGAGAACACTGAAGCTTTCTTT.

The rearrangement uses TRBV19 and TRBJ2-2, with D perhaps matching TRBD1 (5 bases). The CDR3 consists of 14 residues. V lost 3 bases, J lost 3 bases, and 8 bases lay in between. The germline V gene has CDR1 LNHDA and CDR2 SQIVND (reference sequence). CDR3 DNA: TGTGCCAGTAGTATGAGCAGGGACACCGGGGAGCTGTTTTTT. It is translated as CASSMSRDTGELFF.

The chain is built from TRBV7-2 and TRBJ1-3; D not certain. CDR1 is SGHTA and CDR2 is FQGNSA in the germline V gene. Trimming cost V 3 bases and J 0 bases, with 9 bases left between them. The CDR3 is 15 residues long. DNA of the CDR3: TGTGCCAGCAGCTTTGATATGAGCTCTGGAAACACCATATATTTT. Translation: CASSFDMSSGNTIYF.

The rearrangement links TRBV19 to TRBJ1-1; D might be TRBD1 (5 bases). The CDR3 is made up of 13 amino acids. Germline-derived CDR1 and CDR2 are LNHDA and SQIVND (reference sequence). The ends were cut back, 1 base at V and 9 bases at J, with 12 bases in the middle. The CDR3 loop is CASSIGDSKKAFF. The CDR3 DNA is TGTGCCAGTAGTATAGGCGACAGCAAAAAAGCTTTCTTT.

The chain recombines TRBV7-3 with TRBJ2-2; D is ambiguous. Germline V gene sequence: CDR1 SGHTA, CDR2 FQGTGA. The CDR3 is 16 amino acids. V lost 1 base to trimming and J lost 6 bases, with 15 bases between them. The CDR3 coding sequence is TGTGCCAGCAGCTTAAGTTGGCCAGGTCGGCCCGGGGAGCTGTTTTTT. Encoded protein: CASSLSWPGRPGELFF.

V is TRBV20-1 and J is TRBJ2-1; a possible D gene is TRBD2 (6 bases). The CDR3 has 10 residues. Germline V gives CDR1 DFQATT, CDR2 SNEGSKA (reference sequence). V was cut by 8 bases and J by 8 bases, with 10 bases left in between. This CDR3 reads CSPGGDEQFF. CDR3 nucleotides: TGCAGTCCGGGCGGGGATGAGCAGTTCTTC.

The chain uses TRBV7-9 and TRBJ1-5, with no clear D. This CDR3 comprises 15 residues. Trimming cost V 5 bases and J 2 bases, with 13 bases left between them. Germline loops: CDR1 SEHNR, CDR2 FQNEAQ (reference sequence). The CDR3 reads CASSRASGGNQPQHF. Here the CDR3 DNA reads TGTGCCAGCAGCAGGGCCTCAGGCGGCAATCAGCCCCAGCATTTT.

The V and J genes are TRBV5-4 and TRBJ1-1, with no clear D. The CDR3 spans 13 residues. Germline V gene data show CDR1 as SGHNT and CDR2 as YYREEE (reference sequence). V was pared by 3 bases and J by 5 bases, with 11 bases between. The CDR3 DNA reads TGTGCCAGCAGCTGGATAGGGCGTACTGAAGCTTTCTTT. Protein sequence: CASSWIGRTEAFF.

In its sample, this clone was seen a few times. The chain joins TRBV6-1 to TRBJ1-2; D is ambiguous. The CDR3 extends over 10 amino acids. CDR1 is MNHNS, CDR2 SASEGT, per germline. V was trimmed by 9 bases and J by 3 bases, leaving 5 bases between them. For the CDR3, the DNA is TGTGCCAGTGCTGACTATGGCTACACCTTC. The encoded protein is CASADYGYTF.

The chain carries TRBV6-4 and TRBJ1-1; tentative D call: TRBD1 (6 bases). The CDR3 spans 14 residues. Germline assignment: CDR1 MRHNA and CDR2 SNTAGT. V was trimmed by 3 bases and J by 7 bases, leaving 15 bases between them. The CDR3 DNA follows: TGTGCCAGCAGTGAACGGCAGGGGCTCCTTGAAGCTTTCTTT. It is translated as CASSERQGLLEAFF.

This clone was observed once. V is TRBV5-1 and J is TRBJ2-3; 10 bases match TRBD1. The CDR3 runs 16 residues. The germline CDR1 and CDR2 sequences are SGHRS and YFSETQ. Trimming took 4 bases from V and 7 from J; bases not matched to a gene: 12. The CDR3 here is CASSPQGTGEGNTQYF. Written as DNA, the CDR3 is TGCGCCAGCAGCCCCCAAGGGACAGGGGAGGGAAATACGCAGTATTTT.

J is TRBJ2-2 and V is TRBV19, with TRBD2 matching 9 bases. After removal of 3 bases from V and 5 bases from J, the junction contained 7 bases not matched to a gene. Germline lookup yields CDR1 LNHDA and CDR2 SQIVND (reference sequence). This CDR3 contains 16 residues. This CDR3 is CASSIPLAGKTGELFF. In DNA form, the CDR3 reads TGTGCCAGTAGTATTCCCCTAGCGGGGAAAACCGGGGAGCTGTTTTTT.

V gene TRBV5-1 combines with J gene TRBJ1-4; D remains unclear. Trimming removed 7 bases from V and 5 bases from J, with 15 bases in between. The CDR3 has 14 residues. The V gene's germline CDR1 is SGHRS and CDR2 YFSETQ. The CDR3 DNA reads TGCGCCAGCGCCTCAGAGGGTGGGAATGAAAAACTGTTTTTT. Protein: CASASEGGNEKLFF.

V gene TRBV18 combines with J gene TRBJ1-5; D is undetermined. The CDR3 length is 15 residues. In germline, CDR1 is KGHSH, CDR2 LQKENI. V was clipped by 4 bases and J by 3 bases, with 13 bases between them. The CDR3 nucleotides are TGTGCCAGCTCACAATACACCGAAAACAATCAGCCCCAGCATTTT. Translating gives CASSQYTENNQPQHF.

V usage is TRBV5-1 and J usage is TRBJ1-2; D gene unclear. Trimming removed 2 bases from V and 8 bases from J, with 13 bases in between. The CDR3 is 13 residues long. Germline CDR1 SGHRS, CDR2 YFSETQ. The CDR3 loop reads CASSFTGVEGYTF. In DNA form, the CDR3 reads TGCGCCAGCAGCTTTACGGGAGTAGAGGGCTACACCTTC.

The chain carries TRBV11-2 and TRBJ2-1; TRBD1 might be the D (5 bases). Germline assignment: CDR1 SGHAT and CDR2 FQNNGV. The CDR3 has 12 amino acids. V was trimmed by 8 bases and J by 4 bases, leaving 9 bases between them. CDR3 region: CASQPGYNEQFF. CDR3 nucleotide sequence: TGTGCCAGCCAGCCAGGGTACAATGAGCAGTTCTTC.

This clone was observed a single time. The rearrangement joins TRBV9 to TRBJ1-1; tentatively, D is TRBD1 (6 bases). V shed 3 bases and J shed 4 bases, with 13 bases lying between them. This CDR3 spans 14 amino acids. Looked up from germline, CDR1 is SGDLS and CDR2 is YYNGEE. The CDR3, as DNA: TGTGCCAGCAGCGCCGGGTTACAGGGCACTGAAGCTTTCTTT. Amino acids: CASSAGLQGTEAFF. The entire variable domain, with the rest obtained from reference TRBV9 and TRBJ1-1, is as follows: DSGVTQTPKHLITATGQRVTLRCSPRSGDLSVYWYQQSLDQGLQFLIQYYNGEERAKGNILERFSAQQFPDLHSELNLSSLELGDSALYFCASSAGLQGTEAFFGQGTRLTVV.

V and J are TRBV5-4 and TRBJ1-2; no definite D call. The germline V gene has CDR1 SGHNT and CDR2 YYREEE (reference sequence). This CDR3 comprises 14 residues. Trimming took off 3 bases at V and 8 bases at J, with 17 bases between the two ends. The CDR3 sequence is CASSSEPQASGYTF. CDR3 sequence (DNA): TGTGCCAGCAGCTCGGAACCGCAGGCGAGCGGCTACACCTTC.

The rearrangement uses TRBV7-2 and TRBJ2-1, with 8 bases that match TRBD1. The germline CDR1 and CDR2 sequences are SGHTA and FQGNSA. This CDR3 is 16 amino acids long. The V segment lost 1 base and the J segment 6 bases; nucleotides outside the gene matches: 8. The CDR3, as DNA: TGTGCCAGCAGCTTAGGGAGCAGGGGGCGCGTCAATGAGCAGTTCTTC. It yields the protein CASSLGSRGRVNEQFF.

The rearrangement uses TRBV27 and TRBJ2-5; D remains ambiguous. Germline CDR1 MNHEY, CDR2 SMNVEV (reference sequence). Trimming pared 5 bases from V and 4 bases from J, leaving 17 bases between. The CDR3 has 15 residues. CDR3 loop: CASSRPGALSETQYF. CDR3 DNA sequence: TGTGCCAGCAGTCGCCCTGGCGCGCTGTCAGAGACCCAGTACTTC.

Here the CDR3 DNA reads TGTGCCAGCTCACCAGTAGGACAGAAGGCCTATGGCTACACCTTC. It translates to CASSPVGQKAYGYTF. The chain links TRBV18 to TRBJ1-2; a possible D gene is TRBD1 (6 bases). V was trimmed by 2 bases and J by 4 bases, leaving 14 bases between them. The CDR3 is made up of 15 amino acids. CDR1 is KGHSH and CDR2 is LQKENI in the germline V gene.

The gene calls are TRBV9 and TRBJ2-5, with D perhaps TRBD2 (7 bases). There are 16 residues in the CDR3. From germline, CDR1 is SGDLS and CDR2 YYNGEE. Deletions cut 0 bases from V and 5 bases from J, with 17 bases between. The CDR3 spells CASSVAGGGVGETQYF. CDR3 DNA: TGTGCCAGCAGCGTAGCTGGCGGGGGCGTAGGGGAGACCCAGTACTTC.

This clone was recorded a few times. The chain uses TRBV9 and TRBJ2-2; 9 bases map to TRBD2. This CDR3 spans 18 amino acids. V gave up 4 bases and J gave up 0 bases; unmatched junction bases: 10. Looked up from germline, CDR1 is SGDLS and CDR2 is YYNGEE. CDR3 sequence: CASSPLAGYTANTGELFF. CDR3 in DNA: TGTGCCAGCAGCCCGCTAGCGGGGTATACCGCGAACACCGGGGAGCTGTTTTTT.

The CDR3, as DNA: TGTGCCAGCAGCTTAGGGGGCCGTGGGTCTCCCTACAATGAGCAGTTCTTC. It encodes CASSLGGRGSPYNEQFF. This chain joins TRBV7-9 and TRBJ2-1, with D possibly matching TRBD1 (5 bases). With 1 base removed from V and 2 bases from J, the gap between germline ends came to 15 bases. The CDR3 spans 17 residues. CDR1 is SEHNR and CDR2 is FQNEAQ in the germline V gene (reference sequence).

This rearrangement joins TRBV7-7 to TRBJ2-5; D unclear. This CDR3 comprises 12 residues. Germline V gene sequence: CDR1 SSHAT, CDR2 FNYEAQ (reference sequence). Trimming removed 4 bases at V and 5 bases at J, with 8 bases between. The CDR3 here is CASSSLGETQYF. CDR3 coding DNA: TGTGCCAGCAGCTCGCTAGGGGAGACCCAGTACTTC.

The V call is TRBV15, the J call TRBJ1-2; 8 nucleotides agree with TRBD1. Trimming cost V 1 base and J 5 bases; bases outside gene matches: 12. The CDR3 is 17 amino acids. CDR1 LNHNV and CDR2 YYDKDF come from the germline V gene (reference sequence). Written as DNA, the CDR3 is TGTGCCACCAGCAGAGCGTCCAGGTCACAGGGGGTTTATGGCTACACCTTC. Its protein is CATSRASRSQGVYGYTF. The full variable domain, with the rest looked up from reference TRBV15 and TRBJ1-2, is DAMVIQNPRYQVTQFGKPVTLSCSQTLNHNVMYWYQQKSSQAPKLLFHYYDKDFNNEADTPDNFQSRRPNTSFCFLDIRSPGLGDTAMYLCATSRASRSQGVYGYTFGSGTRLTVV.

The chain is built from TRBV19 and TRBJ2-7, with 9 bases identical to TRBD1. After removal of 7 bases from V and 3 bases from J, the junction contained 7 bases not matched to a gene. Per germline, CDR1 LNHDA and CDR2 SQIVND (reference sequence). CDR3 length: 14 residues. The CDR3 region is CASIMGQGCYEQYF. CDR3 sequence (DNA): TGTGCCAGTATTATGGGACAGGGATGCTACGAGCAGTACTTC.

This chain uses TRBV19 with TRBJ2-2, with D hard to call. Trimming stripped 4 bases from V and 4 bases from J, with 7 bases between. Germline V CDR1 and CDR2: LNHDA, SQIVND (reference sequence). The length of the CDR3 is 13 residues. The DNA of the CDR3 is TGTGCCAGTAGTACTCAGACCACCGGGGAGCTGTTTTTT. It translates to CASSTQTTGELFF.